The next 5 T cell receptor beta chains were all read from a single sample in a study of regulatory T cells in long-lasting Graves disease. Time point indicated: persistent/refractory GD, antithyroid drugs over 5 years with positive TRAb. From PBMCs, RNA was extracted and then used to make the TCR library. Through Arm-PCR of CDR3 regions and iRepertoire HTBI primers, TCR beta libraries were built. TCRdb passed the multiplex PCR reads through MiXCR, listing each CDR3 protein once. The data show 250,000 to 300,000 distinct CDR3 sequences, with roughly 21% seen just once and roughly three fifths held by the top ten. The sample consisted of peripheral blood mononuclear cells (PBMCs), taken when the disease was refractory, from a patient treated with antithyroid drugs. Receptors originate from a female donor with Graves disease.

This clonotype appeared many times. CDR3 DNA: TGCGCCAGCAGCACACAGGGATTAGCGGGAGGACCCGCTTCCGAGCAGTACTTC. Translation gives CASSTQGLAGGPASEQYF. The J gene is TRBJ2-7, the V gene TRBV5-1; 10 nucleotides agree with TRBD2. CDR1 SGHRS and CDR2 YFSETQ come from the germline V gene. The CDR3 covers 18 residues. The junction had 19 bases not matched to a gene; V was cut back by 4 bases and J by 6 bases.

This clonotype occurred many times. This chain uses TRBV6-9 with TRBJ2-7; TRBD2 might be the D (6 bases). V was trimmed by 3 bases and J by 0 bases, leaving 15 bases between them. Germline CDR1 and CDR2: MNHGY and SVAAGI. The CDR3 has 16 amino acids. The CDR3 DNA is TGTGCCAGCAGTTACTCTCACGGGGGTCCCTCCTACGAGCAGTACTTC. It translates to CASSYSHGGPSYEQYF.

As for this clonotype: With a much larger clone just one base away, this may be a read error. V usage is TRBV30 and J usage is TRBJ1-1, with D tentatively TRBD1 (5 bases). The CDR3 is made up of 12 amino acids. Germline V gives CDR1 GTSNPN, CDR2 SVGIG (reference sequence). V lost 5 bases and J lost 0, with 7 bases in between. The DNA of the CDR3 is TGTGCCTGGCGACAGATGAACACTGAAGCTTTCTTT. It encodes CAWRQMNTEAFF.

This clonotype was detected ten times or more. J is TRBJ2-5 and V is TRBV7-2; the D gene could be TRBD1 or TRBD2 (5 bases each). The germline V gene encodes CDR1 SGHTA and CDR2 FQGNSA. The CDR3 loop spans 13 amino acids. V dropped 2 bases and J dropped 7 bases, with 11 bases sitting between them. CDR3 DNA sequence: TGTGCCAGCAGCTTAACCGGGGCAGGGACCCAGTACTTC. Protein sequence: CASSLTGAGTQYF.

This clonotype has ten or more counts. V usage is TRBV13 and J usage is TRBJ1-1; no reliable D call. Germline lookup yields CDR1 PRHDT and CDR2 FYEKMQ (reference sequence). Trimming removed 6 bases at V and 5 bases at J, with 7 bases between. This CDR3 has 11 residues. The CDR3 spells CASRVRTEAFF. DNA of the CDR3: TGTGCCAGCAGGGTGAGGACTGAAGCTTTCTTT.